This TCR beta chain came from a study of regulatory T cells in long-lasting Graves disease. Whole-study results and caveats: Lower TCR diversity characterized persistent Graves' patients relative to newly diagnosed patients. Relative to new patients (under 1,000), persistent patients exhibited greater sharing of public clonotypes (around 2,500).

The CDR3 covers 15 residues. Trimming removed 6 bases from V and 5 bases from J; junction bases left unmatched: 11. Germline values: CDR1 MNHNS, CDR2 SASEGT. The authors built TCR beta libraries using iRepertoire HTBI primers and Arm-PCR of CDR3 regions. TCRdb fed the multiplex PCR reads into MiXCR, producing one record per CDR3 protein. The table has about 470,000 distinct CDR3 sequences, 20% seen once. Comment on this clonotype: Its cognate antigen is unknown.

Described time point: persistent/refractory GD, antithyroid drugs over 5 years with positive TRAb. Construction of the TCR library relied on RNA isolated from PBMCs. V usage is TRBV6-1 and J usage is TRBJ2-7, with 9 nucleotides matching TRBD2. The sample consisted of peripheral blood mononuclear cells (PBMCs), taken when the disease was refractory, from a patient treated with antithyroid drugs. This TCR was sampled from a female donor with Graves disease. The CDR3 nucleotides are TGTGCCAGCAGAGCCTGGGCGGGAGGGCCCAACGAGCAGTACTTC. Protein sequence: CASRAWAGGPNEQYF.